A single sample is the source of the 9 T cell receptor beta chains below, sequenced in a study of T-cell memory formation after mild COVID-19. TCRdb used MiXCR to reprocess the 5' RACE reads, holding one entry per CDR3 protein. The profile shows fewer than 450,000 distinct CDR3 sequences, roughly 26% of them singletons. The sequencing sample was made of PBMCs or a T cell subset sorted from them (not recorded which). These receptors all come from an adult woman who had mild COVID-19 (a few samples of this study predate the infection). Cell type and time point are not known.

This clonotype was seen only a few times. V is TRBV3-1 and J is TRBJ1-6; the D is unclear. The CDR3 has 14 amino acids. Germline CDR1 reads LGHDT; CDR2 reads YNNKEL (reference sequence). Trimming pared 1 base from V and 8 bases from J, leaving 9 bases between. CDR3 nucleotide sequence: TGTGCCAGCAGCCAAGGCATGGTTCATTCACCCCTCCACTTT. Translating gives CASSQGMVHSPLHF. Looking up the rest from reference TRBV3-1 and TRBJ1-6 gives the full variable domain: DTAVSQTPKYLVTQMGNDKSIKCEQNLGHDTMYWYKQDSKKFLKIMFSYNNKELIINETVPNRFSPKSPDKAHLNLHINSLELGDSAVYFCASSQGMVHSPLHFGNGTRLTVT.

This sequence joins TRBV19 and TRBJ2-2, with TRBD2 identical over 8 bases. Trimming cost V 5 bases and J 11 bases; bases outside gene matches: 16. This CDR3 is 16 amino acids long. In germline, CDR1 is LNHDA, CDR2 SQIVND (reference sequence). CDR3 sequence (DNA): TGTGCCAGTAGTTACGGCGGGGGGCTCCCACAAGGAGAGCTGTTTTTT. It codes for CASSYGGGLPQGELFF. Based on the CDR3 plus reference TRBV19 and TRBJ2-2, the full variable domain is DGGITQSPKYLFRKEGQNVTLSCEQNLNHDAMYWYRQDPGQGLRLIYYSQIVNDFQKGDIAEGYSVSREKKESFPLTVTSAQKNPTAFYLCASSYGGGLPQGELFFGEGSRLTVL.

The V and J genes are TRBV20-1 and TRBJ1-2, with 10 nucleotides matching TRBD1. In germline, CDR1 is DFQATT, CDR2 SNEGSKA (reference sequence). The length of the CDR3 is 14 residues. J lost 6 bases, V lost 5 bases, and 9 bases had no gene match. CDR3 sequence reads: CSASFRQGANGYTF. The CDR3 DNA follows: TGCAGTGCTTCGTTCCGACAGGGGGCTAATGGCTACACCTTC.

The chain has TRBV24-1 and TRBJ2-2, with a tentative D call TRBD1 (6 bases). This CDR3 contains 16 residues. The V gene lost 1 base and the J gene lost 1 base, with 9 bases spanning the gap. CDR1 and CDR2 from the germline V gene are KGHDR and SFDVKD. CDR3 loop: CATSDFYRENTGELFF. CDR3 sequence (DNA): TGTGCCACCAGTGATTTTTACAGGGAGAACACCGGGGAGCTGTTTTTT.

The chain couples TRBV6-2 or TRBV6-3 to TRBJ1-4, with a tentative D call TRBD1 (5 bases). Germline values: CDR1 MNHEY, CDR2 SVGEGT. Trimming cost V 4 bases and J 0 bases, with 15 bases left between them. The CDR3 totals 17 residues. Here the CDR3 reads CASSFHTGFATNEKLFF. For the CDR3, the DNA is TGTGCCAGCAGTTTTCACACAGGATTTGCAACTAATGAAAAACTGTTTTTT.

This chain connects TRBV5-1 to TRBJ2-7, with a weak D call TRBD1 (6 bases). CDR3 size: 17 residues. Deletions cut 0 bases from V and 0 bases from J, with 16 bases between. Looked up from germline, CDR1 is SGHRS and CDR2 is YFSETQ. The CDR3, as DNA: TGCGCCAGCAGCTTGGGGCTACAGGGACAAATCTCCTACGAGCAGTACTTC. Translating gives CASSLGLQGQISYEQYF.

This clonotype occurred a few times. The chain uses TRBV20-1 and TRBJ2-7; TRBD2 matches 8 bases. The CDR3 has 17 residues. The J segment lost 6 bases and the V segment lost 0 bases, leaving 16 bases of the junction unmatched. Germline loops: CDR1 DFQATT, CDR2 SNEGSKA (reference sequence). CDR3 sequence (DNA): TGCAGTGCTAGAGATCGCGTACTTGGACTAGCAGTACCCGAGCAGTACTTC. It yields the protein CSARDRVLGLAVPEQYF.

The chain has TRBV7-9 and TRBJ1-4, with TRBD1 as a possible D gene (5 bases). The CDR3 consists of 14 residues. CDR1 is SEHNR and CDR2 is FQNEAQ in the germline V gene (reference sequence). Trimming stripped 6 bases from V and 5 bases from J, with 13 bases between. The CDR3 reads CASRPRDGNEKLFF. The CDR3 coding sequence is TGTGCCAGCAGGCCTCGGGACGGGAATGAAAAACTGTTTTTT.

This sequence joins TRBV25-1 and TRBJ2-2; 11 nucleotides align to TRBD1. After removal of 3 bases from V and 7 bases from J, the junction contained 7 bases not matched to a gene. Germline loops: CDR1 MGHDK, CDR2 SYGVNS. The CDR3 has 16 residues. The chain's CDR3 is CASSERDRGYVGELFF. CDR3 nucleotides: TGTGCCAGCAGTGAGAGGGACAGGGGGTATGTCGGGGAGCTGTTTTTT.